These 18 T cell receptor beta chains were sequenced from one sample in a study of OX40 agonist ivuxolimab in advanced cancers. Measured with immunoSEQ multiplex PCR; TCRdb has only the in-frame clones, and not every one. This table holds some 73,000 clones, 85% to 90% found once. The material sequenced was CD4+ or CD8+ T cells sorted from blood, taken in a trial of the OX40 agonist ivuxolimab. Source of these receptors: an adult with an advanced solid tumor such as melanoma, head and neck, liver or kidney cancer.

This clone was seen once. This chain links TRBV30 with TRBJ1-2; tentatively, D is TRBD1 (5 bases). Trimming pared 0 bases from V and 3 bases from J, leaving 8 bases between. Germline-derived CDR1 and CDR2 are GTSNPN and SVGIG (reference sequence). The CDR3 is made up of 13 amino acids. CDR3 bases: TGTGCCTGGAGTGTGAAGGGGCACTATGGCTACACCTTC. Its translation: CAWSVKGHYGYTF.

The V and J genes are TRBV4-1 and TRBJ2-5; the D gene is possibly TRBD2 (6 bases). CDR3 length equals 14 residues. CDR1 and CDR2 from the germline V gene are MGHRA and YSYEKL. Trimming removed 1 base from V and 3 bases from J, with 9 bases in between. The CDR3 nucleotides read TGCGCCAGCAGCCAAGCTGGGGGGAAAGAGACCCAGTACTTC. It specifies CASSQAGGKETQYF.

This clone showed up just a few times. The genes are TRBV5-6 and TRBJ2-7; D is ambiguous. V lost 0 bases and J lost 4, with 8 bases in between. The CDR3 contains 13 residues. Germline CDR1 SGHDT, CDR2 YYEEEE. CDR3 sequence (DNA): TGTGCCAGCAGCTTGGGCGTAAGGTACGAGCAGTACTTC. It is translated as CASSLGVRYEQYF.

This clone was seen a single time. V and J are TRBV7-9 and TRBJ2-7, with 9 bases that match TRBD1. Trimming at V came to 5 bases and at J to 2 bases, leaving 7 bases not matched to a gene. The CDR3 consists of 15 residues. The germline gives CDR1 SEHNR, CDR2 FQNEAQ (reference sequence). The CDR3 nucleotides are TGTGCCAGCAGCCCGTCGGACAGGGGTCCCTACGAGCAGTACTTC. Its translation: CASSPSDRGPYEQYF.

The chain joins TRBV27 to TRBJ1-5; 9 bases align to TRBD1. Trimming at V came to 2 bases and at J to 3 bases, leaving 8 bases not matched to a gene. The germline gives CDR1 MNHEY, CDR2 SMNVEV (reference sequence). The CDR3 contains 17 residues. The CDR3 DNA reads TGTGCCAGCAGTTTAAGGTGGGGGACAGGGAACAATCAGCCCCAGCATTTT. Its translation is CASSLRWGTGNNQPQHF.

The chain joins TRBV9 to TRBJ1-1, with D unclear. Germline V gene sequence: CDR1 SGDLS, CDR2 YYNGEE. The V end was cut by 3 bases, the J end by 4 bases, with 10 bases between. CDR3 length equals 13 residues. CDR3 sequence reads: CASSAEDGTEAFF. DNA of the CDR3: TGTGCCAGCAGCGCAGAGGACGGCACTGAAGCTTTCTTT. Full variable domain (missing parts from reference TRBV9 and TRBJ1-1): DSGVTQTPKHLITATGQRVTLRCSPRSGDLSVYWYQQSLDQGLQFLIQYYNGEERAKGNILERFSAQQFPDLHSELNLSSLELGDSALYFCASSAEDGTEAFFGQGTRLTVV.

V gene TRBV2 combines with J gene TRBJ2-1; D may correspond to TRBD1 or TRBD2 (5 bases each). Trimming cost V 10 bases and J 6 bases, with 13 bases left between them. The CDR3 totals 12 residues. Looked up from germline, CDR1 is SNHLY and CDR2 is FYNNEI. The CDR3 reads CAIQPGPNEQFF. CDR3 sequence (DNA): TGTGCCATACAACCGGGACCCAATGAGCAGTTCTTC.

V gene TRBV7-9 combines with J gene TRBJ2-1; D uncertain. The V and J ends lost 1 base and 0 bases respectively, with 16 bases between them. Germline V CDR1 and CDR2: SEHNR, FQNEAQ (reference sequence). This CDR3 is built from 18 residues. The chain's CDR3 is CASSLDLTTISSYNEQFF. The CDR3 DNA reads TGTGCCAGCAGCTTAGACCTAACTACTATCAGCTCCTACAATGAGCAGTTCTTC.

The gene calls are TRBV9 and TRBJ2-1; D perhaps matches TRBD2 (5 bases). V shed 0 bases and J shed 9 bases, with 13 bases lying between them. CDR1 is SGDLS and CDR2 is YYNGEE in the germline V gene. The CDR3 runs to 14 residues. The CDR3 sequence: CASSVDGGSGEQFF. The CDR3 region has the DNA TGTGCCAGCAGCGTAGACGGAGGTAGTGGTGAGCAGTTCTTC.

The chain links TRBV7-9 to TRBJ2-7; 7 bases are shared with TRBD2. Trimming cost V 6 bases and J 0 bases; bases outside gene matches: 8. CDR3 length: 15 amino acids. Germline V lookup: CDR1 SEHNR, CDR2 FQNEAQ (reference sequence). The CDR3 here is CASRGERDPSYEQYF. CDR3 DNA sequence: TGTGCCAGCAGGGGAGAGCGGGACCCCTCCTACGAGCAGTACTTC.

The V call is TRBV9, the J call TRBJ2-1; TRBD2 matches 12 bases. The ends lost 3 bases at V and 7 bases at J; junction bases unmatched: 8. Germline V gene sequence: CDR1 SGDLS, CDR2 YYNGEE. This CDR3 region has 16 residues. The CDR3 nucleotides are TGTGCCAGCAGCGAGGAGACTAGCGGGAGTAAGAATGAGCAGTTCTTC. It encodes CASSEETSGSKNEQFF.

The rearrangement joins TRBV5-1 to TRBJ2-7; D is ambiguous. The CDR3 has 13 amino acids. Germline values: CDR1 SGHRS, CDR2 YFSETQ. V gave up 0 bases and J gave up 6 bases, with 10 bases separating them. The CDR3 sequence: CASSLVGTGEQYF. The CDR3 bases are TGCGCCAGCAGCTTGGTAGGAACGGGCGAGCAGTACTTC.

This CDR3 is CASRAKTSGLNTGELFF. The CDR3 bases are TGTGCCAGCAGGGCCAAGACTAGCGGGCTAAACACCGGGGAGCTGTTTTTT. V gene TRBV6-4 combines with J gene TRBJ2-2; 10 bases align to TRBD2. The V gene end was trimmed by 6 bases and the J gene end by 2 bases; junction bases not matched to a gene: 9. There are 17 residues in the CDR3. Germline lookup yields CDR1 MRHNA and CDR2 SNTAGT.

This clone was picked up one time. The rearrangement uses TRBV2 and TRBJ2-5; D may be TRBD1 (6 bases). Germline V lookup: CDR1 SNHLY, CDR2 FYNNEI. This CDR3 comprises 16 residues. The V gene lost 11 bases and the J gene lost 1 base, with 23 bases spanning the gap. The chain's CDR3 is CAAVVWTAHSQETQYF. Here the CDR3 DNA reads TGTGCCGCGGTGGTTTGGACAGCGCACTCCCAAGAGACCCAGTACTTC.

The genes are TRBV7-3 and TRBJ1-4; D unclear. Per the germline V gene, CDR1 is SGHTA and CDR2 is FQGTGA. Trimming took 1 base from V and 8 from J, leaving 17 bases between them. The CDR3 is made up of 16 amino acids. CDR3 region: CASSLNIPRLREKLFF. The CDR3 bases are TGTGCCAGCAGCTTAAACATCCCGAGATTGCGGGAAAAACTGTTTTTT.

V usage is TRBV5-8 and J usage is TRBJ1-2; 8 bases align to TRBD1. Germline CDR1 and CDR2: SGHTS and YDEGEE. V lost 3 bases and J lost 6; bases outside the gene matches: 7. The CDR3 has 14 residues. The CDR3: CASSWRTGSDGYTF. CDR3 nucleotides: TGTGCCAGCAGCTGGCGGACAGGGTCCGATGGCTACACCTTC.

The chain links TRBV19 to TRBJ2-2, with D possibly matching TRBD2 (5 bases). CDR3 length: 14 residues. Deletions cut 5 bases from V and 6 bases from J, with 13 bases between. The germline CDR1 and CDR2 sequences are LNHDA and SQIVND (reference sequence). The CDR3 here is CASSRGLGSGELFF. The DNA for the CDR3 is TGTGCCAGTAGTCGAGGACTTGGTTCCGGGGAGCTGTTTTTT.

This rearrangement joins TRBV19 to TRBJ2-7; D might be TRBD1 (6 bases). Trimming stripped 4 bases from V and 5 bases from J, with 21 bases between. In germline, CDR1 is LNHDA, CDR2 SQIVND (reference sequence). The CDR3 covers 16 residues. The CDR3, as DNA: TGTGCCAGTAGTACCCGCTCACTCAGGGGAACGGACGAGCAGTACTTC. Protein: CASSTRSLRGTDEQYF.